This TCR beta chain is drawn from a study of metastatic and nonmetastatic thyroid tumors. TCRdb re-called the PCR reads through MiXCR. Of about 23,000 clones in the sample, 14% to 15% are singletons; the top ten hold more than 12%. Germline CDR1 is LGHDT and CDR2 is YNNKEL (reference sequence). V lost 1 base and J 0 bases, leaving 4 bases between the germline ends. The CDR3 is 14 amino acids. In this sample, this clone turned up many times. Until they underwent thyroid surgery, no patient had received any treatment. The source material was tumor tissue. This TCR came from a female donor with papillary thyroid cancer or a benign thyroid nodule (not recorded which). Some clones in this sample may be carry-over from other donors' samples. V is TRBV3-1 and J is TRBJ1-3; D not resolved. CDR3 amino acids: CASSQASSGNTIYF. DNA of the CDR3: TGTGCCAGCAGCCAAGCGTCCTCTGGAAACACCATATATTTT.